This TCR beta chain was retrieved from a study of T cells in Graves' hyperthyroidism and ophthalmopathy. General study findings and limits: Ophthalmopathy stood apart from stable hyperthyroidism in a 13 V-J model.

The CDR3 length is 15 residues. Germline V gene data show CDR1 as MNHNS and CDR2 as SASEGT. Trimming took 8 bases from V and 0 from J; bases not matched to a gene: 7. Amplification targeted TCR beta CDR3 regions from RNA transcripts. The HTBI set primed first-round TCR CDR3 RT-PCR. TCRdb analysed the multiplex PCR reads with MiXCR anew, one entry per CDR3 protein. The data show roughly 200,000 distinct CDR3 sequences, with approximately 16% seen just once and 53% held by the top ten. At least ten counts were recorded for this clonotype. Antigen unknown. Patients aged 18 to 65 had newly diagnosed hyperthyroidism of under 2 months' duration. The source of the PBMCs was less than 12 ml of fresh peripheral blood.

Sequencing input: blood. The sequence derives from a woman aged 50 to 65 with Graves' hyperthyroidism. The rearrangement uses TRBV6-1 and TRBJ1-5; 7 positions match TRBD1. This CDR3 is CASAGDRYSNQPQHF. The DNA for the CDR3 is TGTGCCAGCGCCGGGGACAGATATAGCAATCAGCCCCAGCATTTT.